The clone carrying this T cell receptor (beta chain) was found many times. The antigen remains undetermined. These data come from a study of blood T cells in healthy people across ages. CDR1 is GTSNPN and CDR2 is SVGIG in the germline V gene (reference sequence). The CDR3 totals 15 residues. V dropped 0 bases and J dropped 2; count of bases not matched to a gene: 5. Primers used in a second PCR of about 6 to 11 cycles were a sample-barcoded 5' primer and a J-beta primer mix. Every sample produced at least 2.5 million CDR3-containing paired-end reads. TCRdb fed the 5' RACE reads into MiXCR, producing one record per CDR3 protein. This table holds fewer than 800,000 distinct CDR3 sequences, about 32% found once. Study results and limitations: Diversity estimates from one million T cells were considered underestimates.

Researchers collected about 9.1 milliliters of peripheral blood from every single donor. RNA extraction gave at least 6 micrograms of total RNA per sample. This clonotype originated in a woman older than 75 in good health. What was sequenced was blood. The chain combines TRBV30 with TRBJ2-3; TRBD2 aligns across 7 bases. In DNA form, the CDR3 reads TGTGCCTGGAGTGTCCTAGCGGACCTCACAGATACGCAGTATTTT. Translating it yields CAWSVLADLTDTQYF.